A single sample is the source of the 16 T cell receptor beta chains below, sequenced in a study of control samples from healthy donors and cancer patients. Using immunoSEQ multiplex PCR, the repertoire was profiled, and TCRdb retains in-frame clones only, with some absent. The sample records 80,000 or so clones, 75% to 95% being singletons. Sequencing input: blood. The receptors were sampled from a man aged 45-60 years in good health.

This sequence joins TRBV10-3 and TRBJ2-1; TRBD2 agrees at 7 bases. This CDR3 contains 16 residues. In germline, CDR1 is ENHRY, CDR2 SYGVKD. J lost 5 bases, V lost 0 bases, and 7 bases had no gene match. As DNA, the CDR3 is TGTGCCATCAGTGAGTCTTCGTCCAGCGGGGACAATGAGCAGTTCTTC. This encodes CAISESSSSGDNEQFF.

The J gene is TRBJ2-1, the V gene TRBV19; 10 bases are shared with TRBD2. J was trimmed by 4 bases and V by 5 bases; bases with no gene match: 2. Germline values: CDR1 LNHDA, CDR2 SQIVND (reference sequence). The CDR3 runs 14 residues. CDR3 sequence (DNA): TGTGCCAGTAGTGCGGGACTAGCGTACAATGAGCAGTTCTTC. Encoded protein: CASSAGLAYNEQFF.

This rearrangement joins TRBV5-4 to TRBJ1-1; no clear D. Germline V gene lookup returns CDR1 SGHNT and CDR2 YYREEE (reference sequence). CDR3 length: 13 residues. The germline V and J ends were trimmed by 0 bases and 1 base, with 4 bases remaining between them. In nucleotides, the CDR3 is TGTGCCAGCAGCTTGGGGGAGAACACTGAAGCTTTCTTT. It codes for CASSLGENTEAFF.

CDR3 residues: CASTKRGQNTGELFF. The CDR3, as DNA: TGTGCCAGTACTAAAAGGGGGCAGAACACCGGGGAGCTGTTTTTT. The chain couples TRBV19 to TRBJ2-2, with TRBD1 matching over 7 bases. J gave up 1 base and V 7 bases, and 6 bases lay outside the gene matches. The CDR3 spans 15 residues. Germline V gene data show CDR1 as LNHDA and CDR2 as SQIVND (reference sequence).

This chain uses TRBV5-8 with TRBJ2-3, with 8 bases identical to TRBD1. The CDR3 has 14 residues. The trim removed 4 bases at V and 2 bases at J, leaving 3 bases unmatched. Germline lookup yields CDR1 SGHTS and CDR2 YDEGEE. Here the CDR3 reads CASSMGQDTDTQYF. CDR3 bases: TGTGCCAGCAGCATGGGACAGGACACAGATACGCAGTATTTT.

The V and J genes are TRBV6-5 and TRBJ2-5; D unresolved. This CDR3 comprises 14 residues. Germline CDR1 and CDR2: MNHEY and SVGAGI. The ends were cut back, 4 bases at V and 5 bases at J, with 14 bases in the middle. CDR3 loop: CASSSHSPRETQYF. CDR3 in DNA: TGTGCCAGCAGTTCTCACTCACCTAGGGAGACCCAGTACTTC.

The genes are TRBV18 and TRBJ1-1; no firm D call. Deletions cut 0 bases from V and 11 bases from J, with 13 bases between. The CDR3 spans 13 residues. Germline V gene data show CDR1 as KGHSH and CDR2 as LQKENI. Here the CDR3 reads CASSPPMAGLAFF. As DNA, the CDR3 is TGTGCCAGCTCACCACCCATGGCAGGCCTTGCTTTCTTT.

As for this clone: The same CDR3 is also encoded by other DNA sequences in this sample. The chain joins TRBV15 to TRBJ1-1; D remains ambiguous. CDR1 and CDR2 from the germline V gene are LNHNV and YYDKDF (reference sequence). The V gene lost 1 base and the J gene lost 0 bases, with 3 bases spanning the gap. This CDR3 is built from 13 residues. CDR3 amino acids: CATSRGLNTEAFF. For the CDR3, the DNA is TGTGCCACCAGCAGAGGGTTGAACACTGAAGCTTTCTTT.

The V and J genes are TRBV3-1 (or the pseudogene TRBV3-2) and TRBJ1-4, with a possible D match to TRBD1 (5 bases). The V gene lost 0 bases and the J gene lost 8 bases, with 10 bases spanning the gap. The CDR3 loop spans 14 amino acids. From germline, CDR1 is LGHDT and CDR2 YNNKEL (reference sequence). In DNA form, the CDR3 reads TGTGCCAGCAGCCAAGACCAGGGTAGAGAAAAACTGTTTTTT. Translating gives CASSQDQGREKLFF.

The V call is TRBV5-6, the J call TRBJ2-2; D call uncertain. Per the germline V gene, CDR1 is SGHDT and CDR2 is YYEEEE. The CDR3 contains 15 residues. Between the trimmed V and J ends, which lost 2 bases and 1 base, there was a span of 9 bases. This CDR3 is CASSFSALNTGELFF. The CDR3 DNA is TGTGCCAGCAGCTTTTCGGCCTTGAACACCGGGGAGCTGTTTTTT.

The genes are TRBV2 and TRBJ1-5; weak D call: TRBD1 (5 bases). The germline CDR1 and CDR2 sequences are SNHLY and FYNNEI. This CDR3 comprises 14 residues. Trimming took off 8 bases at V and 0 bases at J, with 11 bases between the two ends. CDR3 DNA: TGTGCCAGCTGTCGGGACTATAGCAATCAGCCCCAGCATTTT. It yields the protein CASCRDYSNQPQHF.

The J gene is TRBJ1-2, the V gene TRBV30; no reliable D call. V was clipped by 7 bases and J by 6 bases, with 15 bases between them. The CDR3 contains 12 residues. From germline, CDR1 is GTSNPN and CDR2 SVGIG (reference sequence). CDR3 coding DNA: TGTGCCTTTAGGGCAGACCCTCATGGCTACACCTTC. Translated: CAFRADPHGYTF.

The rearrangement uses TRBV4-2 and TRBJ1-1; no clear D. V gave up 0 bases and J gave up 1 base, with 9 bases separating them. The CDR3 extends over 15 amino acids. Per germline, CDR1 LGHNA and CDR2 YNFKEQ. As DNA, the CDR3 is TGTGCCAGCAGCCAAGATAATCGAAAGAACACTGAAGCTTTCTTT. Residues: CASSQDNRKNTEAFF.

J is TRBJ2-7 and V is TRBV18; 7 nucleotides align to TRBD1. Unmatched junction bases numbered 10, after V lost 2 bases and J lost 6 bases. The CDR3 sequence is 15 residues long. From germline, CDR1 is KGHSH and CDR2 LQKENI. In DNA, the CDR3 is TGTGCCAGCTCACCATCCCGGACAGGCGACTCCGAGCAGTACTTC. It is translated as CASSPSRTGDSEQYF.

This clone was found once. The CDR3 loop is CASSLVGLRTDTQYF. The CDR3 bases are TGTGCCAGCAGCTTAGTGGGGCTTCGCACAGATACGCAGTATTTT. This rearrangement joins TRBV5-6 to TRBJ2-3; weak D call: TRBD1 (5 bases). The V gene lost 2 bases and the J gene lost 1 base, with 11 bases spanning the gap. The CDR3 runs 15 residues. CDR1 is SGHDT, CDR2 YYEEEE, per germline.

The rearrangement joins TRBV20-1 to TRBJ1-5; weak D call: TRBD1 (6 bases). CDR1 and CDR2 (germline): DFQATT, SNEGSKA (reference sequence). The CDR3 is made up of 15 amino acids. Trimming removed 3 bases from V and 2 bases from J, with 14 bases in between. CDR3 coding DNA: TGCAGTGCTAGTGGGGGCGAGTGGGGCAATCAGCCCCAGCATTTT. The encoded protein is CSASGGEWGNQPQHF.